These 30 T cell receptor beta chains were sequenced from one sample in a study of blood T cells in healthy people across ages. The authors ran a second PCR of roughly 7 to 11 cycles using a sample-barcoded 5' primer and a J-beta primer mix. TCRdb itself ran the 5' RACE reads through MiXCR, one entry per CDR3 protein. Of about 640,000 distinct CDR3 sequences in the sample, about 53% are singletons; the top ten hold 30% to 45%. Input material: blood. The receptors stem from a man aged 55 to 70 in good health.

V is TRBV20-1 and J is TRBJ2-5; D is uncertain. The V end was cut by 0 bases, the J end by 5 bases, with 13 bases between. The length of the CDR3 is 14 residues. Germline V lookup: CDR1 DFQATT, CDR2 SNEGSKA (reference sequence). CDR3 sequence (DNA): TGCAGTGCTAGAGATCAGGCTAGATCGGAGACCCAGTACTTC. This translates into CSARDQARSETQYF.

This clonotype was detected ten times or more. CDR3 DNA: TGTGCCAGCAACCCCGACAGAGAAGAGACCCAGTACTTC. This gives the protein CASNPDREETQYF. V and J are TRBV25-1 and TRBJ2-5; possibly TRBD1 for D (5 bases). Germline CDR1 MGHDK, CDR2 SYGVNS. Trimming stripped 7 bases from V and 3 bases from J, with 12 bases between. CDR3 length equals 13 residues.

CDR3 sequence reads: CASSYGGDSYEQYF. The DNA for the CDR3 is TGTGCCAGCAGTTATGGGGGGGACTCCTACGAGCAGTACTTC. The chain has TRBV6-2 or TRBV6-3 and TRBJ2-7; 7 nucleotides line up with TRBD2. Germline loops: CDR1 MNHEY, CDR2 SVGEGT. V trimming: 3 bases; J trimming: 0 bases; junction bases outside the gene matches: 2. This CDR3 has 14 residues.

V usage is TRBV3-1 and J usage is TRBJ2-7; D possibly uses TRBD1 or TRBD2 (5 bases each). V lost 2 bases and J lost 3, with 11 bases in between. The CDR3 runs to 14 residues. Germline values: CDR1 LGHDT, CDR2 YNNKEL (reference sequence). The CDR3 is CASSQRDGIYEQYF. The CDR3 bases are TGTGCCAGCAGCCAAAGGGACGGGATCTACGAGCAGTACTTC.

This rearrangement joins TRBV4-1 to TRBJ2-1; maybe TRBD2 (6 bases). The CDR3 totals 15 residues. Trimming removed 4 bases at V and 4 bases at J, with 14 bases between. From germline, CDR1 is MGHRA and CDR2 YSYEKL. The CDR3 loop reads CASSPSGLAYNEQFF. For the CDR3, the DNA is TGCGCCAGCAGCCCTTCGGGACTGGCATACAATGAGCAGTTCTTC.

In DNA form, the CDR3 reads TGCAGTGCTAGGGTGTACGCGGCCGAACACCAAGAGACCCAGTACTTC. Translated: CSARVYAAEHQETQYF. This chain joins TRBV20-1 and TRBJ2-5; D unclear. Germline V lookup: CDR1 DFQATT, CDR2 SNEGSKA (reference sequence). V gave up 3 bases and J gave up 0 bases, with 17 bases separating them. The CDR3 length is 16 residues.

The chain couples TRBV18 to TRBJ2-5; possibly TRBD2 for D (5 bases). Germline CDR1 reads KGHSH; CDR2 reads LQKENI. Trimming left V 0 bases short and J 3 bases short, with 17 bases between. The CDR3 has 17 residues. The CDR3 is CASSPPLFQEGKETQYF. CDR3 sequence (DNA): TGTGCCAGCTCACCACCGTTATTTCAAGAGGGAAAAGAGACCCAGTACTTC.

The chain carries TRBV4-1 and TRBJ2-6; TRBD1 matches 7 bases. In germline, CDR1 is MGHRA, CDR2 YSYEKL. Trimming cost V 0 bases and J 0 bases; bases outside gene matches: 11. The CDR3 consists of 20 residues. CDR3 sequence (DNA): TGCGCCAGCAGCCAAGATCCCCGACAGGGAGTGAGCTCTGGGGCCAACGTCCTGACTTTC. Translation: CASSQDPRQGVSSGANVLTF.

The chain has TRBV20-1 and TRBJ2-7; 13 positions match TRBD2. The J call may not be correct, given that the DNA end is closer to TRBJ2-5. Germline CDR1 is DFQATT and CDR2 is SNEGSKA (reference sequence). The CDR3 sequence is 16 residues long. This CDR3 is CSARGTSGSPGETQYF. CDR3 coding DNA: TGCAGTGCTAGAGGGACTAGCGGGAGCCCCGGGGAGACCCAGTACTTC.

This chain joins TRBV3-1 and TRBJ2-1, with 12 bases matching TRBD1. The end of the DNA aligns better with TRBJ2-7, so the J call may be wrong. This CDR3 is built from 18 residues. Germline-derived CDR1 and CDR2 are LGHDT and YNNKEL (reference sequence). In nucleotides, the CDR3 is TGTGCCAGCAGCCACGGGACAGGGGGCGCGGGGGCCTACAATGAGCAGTACTTC. Translating it yields CASSHGTGGAGAYNEQYF.

This clonotype was counted only a few times. This chain joins TRBV7-2 and TRBJ2-6; D is perhaps TRBD1 (6 bases). Looked up from germline, CDR1 is SGHTA and CDR2 is FQGNSA. The CDR3 loop spans 18 amino acids. Trimming left V 1 base short and J 0 bases short, with 13 bases between. The CDR3 coding sequence is TGTGCCAGCAGCTTAGACCCAGGGGCCATCTCTGGGGCCAACGTCCTGACTTTC. This sequence encodes CASSLDPGAISGANVLTF.

V usage is TRBV3-1 and J usage is TRBJ2-5, with D perhaps TRBD2 (5 bases). The CDR3 sequence is 11 residues long. Germline CDR1 reads LGHDT; CDR2 reads YNNKEL (reference sequence). Trimming cost V 7 bases and J 7 bases, with 10 bases left between them. This CDR3 is CASMDEGTQYF. The CDR3 DNA is TGTGCCAGCATGGACGAGGGGACCCAGTACTTC.

V is TRBV15 and J is TRBJ2-7; tentatively, D is TRBD2 (5 bases). Germline-derived CDR1 and CDR2 are LNHNV and YYDKDF (reference sequence). CDR3 length equals 18 residues. V shed 2 bases and J shed 0 bases, with 20 bases lying between them. The CDR3 sequence: CATSRSPPSTGFSYEQYF. DNA of the CDR3: TGTGCCACCAGCAGATCCCCCCCCTCAACGGGGTTCTCCTACGAGCAGTACTTC.

The rearrangement uses TRBV6-2 or TRBV6-3 and TRBJ1-2; tentatively, D is TRBD1 (6 bases). Germline CDR1 MNHEY, CDR2 SVGEGT. The CDR3 length is 14 residues. V was clipped by 2 bases and J by 5 bases, with 12 bases between them. DNA for the CDR3: TGTGCCAGCAGTTACCCGGGACAACCATATGGCTACACCTTC. Translating it yields CASSYPGQPYGYTF.

This chain links TRBV10-3 with TRBJ2-1; 9 nucleotides align to TRBD1. The V gene end was trimmed by 6 bases and the J gene end by 6 bases; junction bases not matched to a gene: 6. CDR1 ENHRY and CDR2 SYGVKD come from the germline V gene. This CDR3 has 14 residues. The CDR3 DNA sequence: TGTGCCATCAGAGACAGGGGGGCCCTCAATGAGCAGTTCTTC. The encoded protein is CAIRDRGALNEQFF.

CDR3 amino acids: CSAPDRVRETQYF. CDR3 bases: TGCAGTGCCCCCGACAGGGTCCGGGAGACCCAGTACTTC. This rearrangement joins TRBV20-1 to TRBJ2-5, with 7 bases identical to TRBD1. The CDR3 is 13 residues long. V trimming: 6 bases; J trimming: 5 bases; junction bases outside the gene matches: 9. Looked up from germline, CDR1 is DFQATT and CDR2 is SNEGSKA (reference sequence).

This clonotype was counted a few times. J is TRBJ2-3 and V is TRBV7-2; 8 bases are shared with TRBD2. The CDR3 contains 17 residues. The V and J ends lost 2 bases and 8 bases, in that order; junction bases with no gene match: 15. The germline CDR1 and CDR2 sequences are SGHTA and FQGNSA. This chain's CDR3 is CASSLMWSGGDLGTQYF. As DNA, the CDR3 is TGTGCCAGCAGCTTAATGTGGAGCGGGGGTGACCTTGGTACGCAGTATTTT.

V usage is TRBV2 and J usage is TRBJ2-7, with 8 bases identical to TRBD1. The J call is uncertain, as TRBJ2-5 better fits the DNA end. Germline CDR1 and CDR2: SNHLY and FYNNEI. This CDR3 spans 14 amino acids. This chain's CDR3 is CASTRQGWQETQYF. DNA for the CDR3: TGTGCCAGCACTCGACAGGGGTGGCAAGAGACCCAGTACTTC.

The chain employs TRBV7-2 and TRBJ2-7, with 8 bases matching TRBD2. CDR1 is SGHTA and CDR2 is FQGNSA in the germline V gene. The CDR3 has 15 amino acids. Losses at the gene ends were 2 bases for V and 2 bases for J; bases not matched to a gene: 5. This chain's CDR3 is CASSLSRGATYEQYF. The CDR3 nucleotides are TGTGCCAGCAGCTTATCGCGGGGGGCCACCTACGAGCAGTACTTC.

This sequence joins TRBV25-1 and TRBJ2-5; 8 bases align to TRBD2. CDR3 length: 16 residues. Trimming took 4 bases from V and 11 from J; bases not matched to a gene: 18. Germline V gene data show CDR1 as MGHDK and CDR2 as SYGVNS. The CDR3 is CASSAFGGGRYNEQYF. The DNA for the CDR3 is TGTGCCAGCAGTGCCTTTGGCGGGGGGCGGTACAATGAGCAGTACTTC.

This clonotype was recorded only once. This chain links TRBV6-1 with TRBJ2-3; no reliable D call. This CDR3 has 14 amino acids. The V gene lost 2 bases and the J gene lost 4 bases, with 10 bases spanning the gap. Germline V gives CDR1 MNHNS, CDR2 SASEGT. The CDR3: CASSELLVSDTQYF. In nucleotides, the CDR3 is TGTGCCAGCAGTGAATTGCTGGTATCAGATACGCAGTATTTT.

In its sample, this clonotype was seen a few times. The chain joins TRBV4-1 to TRBJ2-7; 9 nucleotides agree with TRBD2. The V gene end was trimmed by 4 bases and the J gene end by 0 bases; junction bases not matched to a gene: 10. The CDR3 runs to 17 residues. CDR1 and CDR2 from the germline V gene are MGHRA and YSYEKL. This CDR3 reads CASSLAPSGVSSYEQYF. CDR3 sequence (DNA): TGCGCCAGCAGCCTGGCGCCTAGCGGGGTGAGCTCCTACGAGCAGTACTTC.

On this clonotype itself: Mismatch with germline at one junction end may stem from a read error. The CDR3, as DNA: TGTGCCAGCAGCCTGCAGGGGATGAAAGAGATCCAGTACTTC. Translation: CASSLQGMKEIQYF. The chain couples TRBV11-2 to TRBJ2-5, with a weak D call TRBD1 (6 bases). The CDR3 sequence is 14 residues long. The germline CDR1 and CDR2 sequences are SGHAT and FQNNGV.

V usage is TRBV10-3 and J usage is TRBJ2-7; the match to TRBD1 covers 9 bases. The CDR3 runs to 16 residues. V lost 0 bases, J lost 1 base, and 4 bases stayed unmatched. Germline CDR1 reads ENHRY; CDR2 reads SYGVKD. CDR3: CAISESPGQGSYEQYF. The DNA of the CDR3 is TGTGCCATCAGTGAGTCACCGGGACAGGGATCCTACGAGCAGTACTTC.

The table lists this clonotype with a few counts. CDR3 in amino acids: CASSLEGRGREQYF. The CDR3 region has the DNA TGTGCCAGCAGTTTAGAGGGCAGGGGGCGAGAGCAGTACTTC. The chain carries TRBV12-3 or TRBV12-4 and TRBJ2-7; 8 bases agree with TRBD1. The CDR3 is 14 residues long. The V segment lost 1 base and the J segment 7 bases; nucleotides outside the gene matches: 6.

This rearrangement joins TRBV12-3 or TRBV12-4 to TRBJ2-1; 9 positions match TRBD2. J was trimmed by 2 bases and V by 3 bases; bases with no gene match: 5. CDR3 size: 16 residues. The CDR3 loop is CASSLRLAAPYNEQFF. The CDR3 coding sequence is TGTGCCAGCAGTTTGCGACTAGCGGCGCCCTACAATGAGCAGTTCTTC.

This clonotype was seen just once. A junction end diverges from the germline sequence, so it may reflect a read error. CDR3 in DNA: TGTGCCTGCAGACAAGTACTAGCGGGGCAAGAGACCCAGTACTTC. Translation gives CACRQVLAGQETQYF. The genes are TRBV3-1 and TRBJ2-5, with TRBD2 identical over 10 bases. The CDR3 length is 15 residues. Germline assignment: CDR1 LGHDT and CDR2 YNNKEL (reference sequence).

This clonotype was seen a handful of times. The chain links TRBV5-5 to TRBJ1-2; D not resolved. V lost 1 base and J lost 4, with 17 bases in between. Germline CDR1 reads SGHKS; CDR2 reads YYEKEE (reference sequence). The CDR3 is 16 amino acids. The CDR3 region is CASSLNSGPEGYGYTF. The CDR3 region has the DNA TGTGCCAGCAGCTTGAATTCCGGCCCGGAGGGCTATGGCTACACCTTC. Filled out from reference TRBV5-5 and TRBJ1-2, the complete variable domain reads DAGVTQSPTHLIKTRGQQVTLRCSPISGHKSVSWYQQVLGQGPQFIFQYYEKEERGRGNFPDRFSARQFPNYSSELNVNALLLGDSALYLCASSLNSGPEGYGYTFGSGTRLTVV.

The V gene is TRBV3-1, the J gene TRBJ2-5; D is unclear. Germline V lookup: CDR1 LGHDT, CDR2 YNNKEL (reference sequence). The V gene lost 0 bases and the J gene lost 0 bases, with 8 bases spanning the gap. The CDR3 runs to 15 residues. CDR3 in amino acids: CASSQDGLYQETQYF. CDR3 nucleotide sequence: TGTGCCAGCAGCCAAGATGGGCTGTACCAAGAGACCCAGTACTTC.

The V and J genes are TRBV24-1 and TRBJ1-2; 8 bases align to TRBD1. The V gene's germline CDR1 is KGHDR and CDR2 SFDVKD. V trimming: 3 bases; J trimming: 6 bases; junction bases outside the gene matches: 5. CDR3 length equals 14 residues. The CDR3: CATSDGQGYDGYTF. CDR3 nucleotide sequence: TGTGCCACCAGTGATGGACAGGGTTACGATGGCTACACCTTC.